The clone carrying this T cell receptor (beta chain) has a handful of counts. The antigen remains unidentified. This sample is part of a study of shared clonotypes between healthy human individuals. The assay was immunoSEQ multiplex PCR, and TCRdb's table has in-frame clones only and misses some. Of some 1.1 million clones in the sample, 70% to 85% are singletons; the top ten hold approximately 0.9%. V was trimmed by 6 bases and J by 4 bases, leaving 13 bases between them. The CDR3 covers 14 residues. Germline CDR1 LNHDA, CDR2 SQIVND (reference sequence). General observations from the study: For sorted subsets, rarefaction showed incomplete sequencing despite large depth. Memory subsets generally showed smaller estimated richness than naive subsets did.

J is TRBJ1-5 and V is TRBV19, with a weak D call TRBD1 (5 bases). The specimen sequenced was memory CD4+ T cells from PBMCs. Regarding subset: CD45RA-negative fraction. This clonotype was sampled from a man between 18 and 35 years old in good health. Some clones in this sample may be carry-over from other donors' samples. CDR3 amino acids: CASSVSGGNQPQHF. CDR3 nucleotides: TGTGCCAGTAGCGTATCCGGGGGGAATCAGCCCCAGCATTTT.